The 8 T cell receptor beta chains reported below all come from one sample, sequenced in a study of CD8+ T cells in alopecia areata. Following extraction, RNA underwent reverse transcription to cDNA, which served as the sequencing template. Only in-frame clones appear in the TCRdb table, and some are missing; sequencing was by immunoSEQ multiplex PCR. The data contain some 210,000 clones, over 60% of them singletons. Treatment meaning: oral pan-JAK inhibitor, 5-10 mg twice daily. The material sequenced was CD4+ T cells sorted from blood, taken between weeks 44 and 45, from a patient treated with tofacitinib. The receptors come from a human donor with alopecia areata.

This chain joins TRBV9 and TRBJ2-2, with 8 bases aligning to TRBD2. The CDR3 contains 17 residues. J lost 4 bases, V lost 0 bases, and 8 bases had no gene match. From germline, CDR1 is SGDLS and CDR2 YYNGEE. CDR3 in amino acids: CASSVAASGSGTGELFF. The CDR3 DNA is TGTGCCAGCAGCGTAGCCGCTAGCGGGTCGGGCACCGGGGAGCTGTTTTTT.

This chain connects TRBV7-2 to TRBJ1-1; D is ambiguous. The germline V and J ends were trimmed by 3 bases and 1 base, with 9 bases remaining between them. The length of the CDR3 is 14 residues. CDR1 and CDR2 from the germline V gene are SGHTA and FQGNSA. CDR3 nucleotides: TGTGCCAGCAGCTTGAAAAGGGCGAACACTGAAGCTTTCTTT. The encoded protein is CASSLKRANTEAFF.

V gene TRBV7-3 combines with J gene TRBJ1-6; 9 bases align to TRBD1. With V trimmed by 7 bases and J by 7 bases, 8 bases remained unmatched. This CDR3 is built from 15 residues. In germline, CDR1 is SGHTA, CDR2 FQGTGA. This CDR3 is CASKPTGGINSPLHF. The CDR3 coding sequence is TGTGCCAGCAAACCGACAGGGGGAATAAATTCACCCCTCCACTTT.

A note on this clone: The sample carries other DNA sequences with the same CDR3. The CDR3 here is CASSFYTGELFF. CDR3 nucleotide sequence: TGTGCCAGCAGTTTTTACACCGGGGAGCTGTTTTTT. The chain joins TRBV27 to TRBJ2-2; D is unclear. V was cut by 3 bases and J by 3 bases, with 2 bases left in between. This CDR3 has 12 amino acids. CDR1 MNHEY and CDR2 SMNVEV come from the germline V gene (reference sequence).

The V and J genes are TRBV28 and TRBJ2-2; TRBD2 matches 7 bases. The CDR3 loop spans 14 amino acids. From germline, CDR1 is MDHEN and CDR2 SYDVKM. With V trimmed by 7 bases and J by 2 bases, 4 bases remained unmatched. The CDR3 reads CASKGGANTGELFF. In DNA form, the CDR3 reads TGTGCCAGCAAGGGAGGGGCTAACACCGGGGAGCTGTTTTTT.

The chain employs TRBV2 and TRBJ2-1; the D gene is possibly TRBD2 (7 bases). V lost 4 bases and J lost 4, with 26 bases in between. The CDR3 is 19 amino acids. The V gene's germline CDR1 is SNHLY and CDR2 FYNNEI. Here the CDR3 reads CASSGVQGSFGGSYNEQFF. In nucleotides, the CDR3 is TGTGCCAGCAGTGGCGTCCAGGGGTCGTTCGGGGGGAGTTACAATGAGCAGTTCTTC.

This clone was observed a few times. The V call is TRBV29-1, the J call TRBJ2-5; TRBD1 might be the D (5 bases). Germline loops: CDR1 SQVTM, CDR2 ANQGSEA. Trimming left V 5 bases short and J 2 bases short, with 9 bases between. The CDR3 has 12 residues. DNA for the CDR3: TGCAGCGTTCAGACAGCTCAAGAGACCCAGTACTTC. This sequence encodes CSVQTAQETQYF. The whole variable domain, filled in from reference TRBV29-1 and TRBJ2-5, reads SAVISQKPSRDICQRGTSLTIQCQVDSQVTMMFWYRQQPGQSLTLIATANQGSEATYESGFVIDKFPISRPNLTFSTLTVSNMSPEDSSIYLCSVQTAQETQYFGPGTRLLVL.

The rearrangement joins TRBV11-2 to TRBJ1-2; TRBD1 is a possible D gene (5 bases). The CDR3 runs to 15 residues. V lost 6 bases and J 3 bases, leaving 17 bases between the germline ends. CDR1 is SGHAT and CDR2 is FQNNGV in the germline V gene. This CDR3 is CASSLSTSGHYGYTF. The CDR3 nucleotides read TGTGCCAGCAGTTTATCAACTTCAGGGCACTATGGCTACACCTTC.